These T cell receptor beta chains were read from a single sample in a study of shared clonotypes between healthy human individuals. Generated by immunoSEQ multiplex PCR, the TCRdb table keeps only in-frame clones and is missing some. This repertoire shows millions of clones, 85% to 95% found once; its top ten account for over 0.12%. The sample was naive CD4+ T cells sorted from blood. These receptors were collected from a young man in good health. The conserved cysteine and the conserved F or W are not part of the CDR3 here. Fields, in order: V gene, D gene, J gene, CDR3 protein. The D gene is left open where the match is weak.

>TRBV5-1|NA|TRBJ2-1
ASSLDATSSYNEQF
>TRBV11-3|NA|TRBJ1-2
ASSSQRGAYGYT
>TRBV27|NA|TRBJ1-6
ASSKGSRVGSSYNSPLH
>TRBV18|NA|TRBJ1-1
ASSPRETKAF
>TRBV19|TRBD1|TRBJ1-1
ASSQRQGDTEAF
>TRBV4-2|TRBD2|TRBJ2-2
ASSTGLALNTGELF
>TRBV6-1|TRBD2|TRBJ2-7
ASSDPLAGGLDEQY
>TRBV9|TRBD2|TRBJ2-7
ASSPRLAGGYEQY
>TRBV6-5|NA|TRBJ2-3
ASSYSGASTDTQY
>TRBV9|NA|TRBJ2-7
ASSVTGSSYEQY
>TRBV5-5|TRBD1|TRBJ1-1
ASSGTDRAWGTEAF
>TRBV28|NA|TRBJ2-4
ASSFREKAKNIQY
>TRBV7-2|TRBD2|TRBJ2-3
ASSERTSGASTDTQY
>TRBV10-2|TRBD1|TRBJ2-7
ASSVSGTGGPYEQY
>TRBV5-4|TRBD2|TRBJ2-7
ASSRTSGGAFEQY
>TRBV5-1|NA|TRBJ2-7
ASSPATSPHEQY
>TRBV5-1|NA|TRBJ2-2
ASSFRGGSANTGELF
>TRBV18|NA|TRBJ2-1
ASSPGQGGRSEQF
>TRBV27|TRBD2|TRBJ2-7
ASRRTSGWRGQY
>TRBV4-1|NA|TRBJ2-3
ASSQGVVFTDTQY
>TRBV19|TRBD1|TRBJ1-1
ASSPRRQGLFAGRNTEAF
>TRBV6-5|NA|TRBJ2-7
ASSYFWGYEQY
>TRBV5-1|TRBD1|TRBJ1-6
ASSDGQGGNSPLH
>TRBV6-1|TRBD1|TRBJ1-3
ASSADRGNTIY
>TRBV6-5|NA|TRBJ2-3
ASSGDGTDTQY
>TRBV19|NA|TRBJ2-7
ASSIPGGGYEQY
>TRBV2|NA|TRBJ2-1
ASSQLGQGIGSYNEQF
>TRBV9|TRBD2|TRBJ2-1
ASSDLASGRGNEQF
>TRBV11-2|TRBD2|TRBJ2-7
ASSLGTSGTYYEQY
>TRBV6-5|NA|TRBJ2-7
ASLGSMGHYEQY
>TRBV13|TRBD1|TRBJ2-7
ASSTGDRFPYEQY
>TRBV5-1|NA|TRBJ1-1
ASSFTGMNTEAF
>TRBV2|NA|TRBJ2-7
ASAHRPGLLYEQY
>TRBV29-1|NA|TRBJ1-2
SVERPLSGGYT
>TRBV5-1|NA|TRBJ2-5
ASSLTGLRVETQY
>TRBV7-2|TRBD1|TRBJ1-1
ASSWGTGGHTEAF
>TRBV7-2|TRBD1|TRBJ1-1
ASSTRQGTEAF
>TRBV5-4|NA|TRBJ2-3
ASSLVSFGTDTQY
>TRBV5-4|TRBD1|TRBJ2-5
ASSLGGTVRQTQY
>TRBV6-1|NA|TRBJ1-2
ASSEALSTGNYGYT
>TRBV5-1|TRBD2|TRBJ2-3
ASRRETTSREDTQY
>TRBV10-3|TRBD1|TRBJ2-7
AISESGQRTFYEQY
>TRBV19|TRBD2|TRBJ2-1
ASSIDTASGRGNEQF
>TRBV6-5|NA|TRBJ2-5
ASSYLATKETQY
>TRBV6-1|TRBD1|TRBJ1-5
ASSAYRDSGWPQH